Included here is one TCR beta chain sequence, with context. Its antigen is undetermined. The CDR3 extends over 16 amino acids. Germline V lookup: CDR1 SGHAT, CDR2 FQNNGV. Trimming shortened V by 2 bases and J by 2 bases, and 16 bases separated the two germline ends. The data were obtained in a study of T cell responses to AZD1222 COVID-19 vaccine. Study-wide findings and caveats: Repertoires in all cases were sampled only once the peak T cell response had passed.

The assay was immunoSEQ multiplex PCR, and TCRdb's table has in-frame clones only and misses some. The top ten hold around 4% of the sample, which has 180,000 or so clones, approximately 95% seen once. The rearrangement joins TRBV11-2 to TRBJ2-7; no definite D call. The TCR comes from an adult in good health. The sample consisted of peripheral blood, taken on day 0 of AZD1222 vaccination. CDR3 bases: TGTGCCAGCAGCTTATCCGCCAGGAGATACACCTACGAGCAGTACTTC. Translated, it gives CASSLSARRYTYEQYF.